These 5 T cell receptor beta chains came from one sample sequenced in a study of CXCR3-negative and CXCR3-positive naive CD8 T cells. Carrying UMI labels, the TRB cDNA libraries were prepared through 5' RACE. Each CDR3 protein gets one entry in TCRdb, which reprocessed the 5' RACE reads and gives no DNA. The sample totals about 50,000 distinct CDR3 sequences. No antigen is known for these receptors. General study points: TRB CDR3s were more hydrophobic in CXCR3-positive than in CXCR3-negative naive cells.

The sequencing input was naive CXCR3+ CD8+ T cells from blood. Described subset: CD45RO-CCR7+CD27+CD95- naive CD8+ T cells expressing CXCR3 (TNR3+). These receptors all stem from a human donor in good health. Some clones in this sample may be carry-over from other donors' samples.

The genes are TRBV7-2 and TRBJ2-7. This CDR3 comprises 13 residues. Per germline, CDR1 SGHTA and CDR2 FQGNSA. The CDR3 sequence: CASSFGYSYEQYF.

The chain recombines TRBV28 with TRBJ2-7. Germline V gene data show CDR1 as MDHEN and CDR2 as SYDVKM. The CDR3 is 15 residues long. This CDR3 is CASSLSAAVSYEQYF.

This sequence joins TRBV7-9 and TRBJ1-2; TCRdb's D call, TRBD1, is unchecked because there is no DNA. The CDR3 runs to 17 residues. Germline-derived CDR1 and CDR2 are SEHNR and FQNEAQ (reference sequence). This chain's CDR3 is CASSLGTGARSNYGYTF.

The chain has TRBV24-1 and TRBJ2-5. The CDR3 runs to 14 residues. From germline, CDR1 is KGHDR and CDR2 SFDVKD. CDR3 region: CATSDDDGYETQYF.

The V call is TRBV28, the J call TRBJ2-3; TCRdb outputs TRBD1, but without DNA this stays unchecked. This CDR3 region has 15 residues. Germline V gene lookup returns CDR1 MDHEN and CDR2 SYDVKM. CDR3: CASSTGTDSTDTQYF.